The sequence of this T cell receptor beta chain was determined in a study of shared clonotypes between healthy human individuals. Study details: Per donor, CD8 memory used one plate, CD8 naive used two, CD4 memory used three and CD4 naive used three.

This clone has a single count. Its target is not known. Study outcomes and limitations: All-four-donor shared clonotypes had higher generation probabilities than non-shared clonotypes did.

Per the germline V gene, CDR1 is LNHDA and CDR2 is SQIVND (reference sequence). J lost 6 bases, V lost 3 bases, and 7 bases had no gene match. The CDR3 runs to 15 residues. An even split of each subset's genomic DNA across several immunoSEQ plates was performed. Assay used: immunoSEQ multiplex PCR; TCRdb lists only in-frame clones, some missing. The data hold about 1.5 million clones, with 98% observed a single time. The sequence was obtained from a man aged 25 to 40 in good health. Source material: naive CD4+ T cells sorted from blood. Sample subset: CD45RA+ positively selected. J is TRBJ2-1 and V is TRBV19; the match to TRBD2 covers 8 bases. The CDR3 coding sequence is TGTGCCAGTAGTATGTTGGCGGGAGGCGTCAATGAGCAGTTCTTC. Translation gives CASSMLAGGVNEQFF.